The entry below gives a single TCR beta chain sequence along with its context. It was version v3.0 of the immunoSEQ assay that was run at survey level. Each sample aimed for roughly 40,000-55,000 sequenced T-cell genomes. The assay was immunoSEQ multiplex PCR, and TCRdb's table has in-frame clones only and misses some. Among about 20,000 clones listed, 90% were seen once. This sample was taken from a study of long-term antiretroviral therapy in people with HIV. CDR1 is GTSNPN and CDR2 is SVGIG in the germline V gene (reference sequence). The CDR3 is 14 residues long. Trimming shortened V by 5 bases and J by 8 bases, and 21 bases separated the two germline ends. Every donor contributed at least one pre-ART and at least two post-ART PBMC samples. Treatment of all HIV participants took place in the United States.

The V and J genes are TRBV30 and TRBJ1-2; D remains unclear. Here the sequenced sample was unsorted PBMCs, taken roughly 4.2 years before starting antiretroviral therapy. The TCR originated in a woman in her twenties or thirties with HIV. The CDR3 DNA follows: TGTGCCTGGGAAGAGCGTTTCGACCAAAGAGGCTACACCTTC. Residues: CAWEERFDQRGYTF.